Below are 26 T cell receptor beta chains sequenced from a single sample in a study of CD8 T cells in ankylosing spondylitis (dated by TCRdb to 2017 to 2019). The library relied on 5' RACE. Sequencing instrument: Illumina HiSeq 2500. In TCRdb, the public reads were trimmed at Q25 with fastp and aligned with MiXCR, with productive beta chains retained. Merged by CDR3 protein, the rows form single entries marked with the most common genes and DNA. Present in this sample are almost 250,000 distinct CDR3 sequences, roughly 32% of which were seen just once. In total, the top ten clones hold approximately 4% of the sample. The sequenced sample consisted of blood, either unsorted or a sorted T cell fraction (not recorded which). These receptors were taken from a male donor with ankylosing spondylitis or in good health (not recorded which).

This clonotype was observed a handful of times. This chain connects TRBV29-1 to TRBJ2-1; no reliable D call. Germline lookup yields CDR1 SQVTM and CDR2 ANQGSEA. The V end was cut by 7 bases, the J end by 8 bases, with 12 bases between. The CDR3 covers 11 residues. In nucleotides, the CDR3 is TGCAGCGAGAGAACCGGCTATGAGCAGTTCTTC. Translated: CSERTGYEQFF.

The V and J genes are TRBV7-8 and TRBJ2-3; 8 positions agree with TRBD2. CDR3 length: 20 residues. Germline-derived CDR1 and CDR2 are SGHVS and FQNEAQ. Unmatched junction bases numbered 16, after V lost 1 base and J lost 1 base. The CDR3 nucleotides read TGTGCCAGCAGCTTAGTATGGGGACGGGGGGGCCAAACAGGCACAGATACGCAGTATTTT. It is translated as CASSLVWGRGGQTGTDTQYF.

This clonotype occurred a few times. The chain recombines TRBV15 with TRBJ1-5; no reliable D call. Trimming took 2 bases from V and 3 from J, leaving 14 bases between them. Germline values: CDR1 LNHNV, CDR2 YYDKDF (reference sequence). The CDR3 covers 16 residues. CDR3 sequence (DNA): TGTGCCACCAGCAGACAGCGACGGGATGTCAATCAGCCCCAGCATTTT. Translation: CATSRQRRDVNQPQHF. Filled out from reference TRBV15 and TRBJ1-5, the complete variable domain reads DAMVIQNPRYQVTQFGKPVTLSCSQTLNHNVMYWYQQKSSQAPKLLFHYYDKDFNNEADTPDNFQSRRPNTSFCFLDIRSPGLGDTAMYLCATSRQRRDVNQPQHFGDGTRLSIL.

This clonotype was seen a few times. This sequence joins TRBV29-1 and TRBJ2-1; weak D call: TRBD2 (5 bases). Germline CDR1 reads SQVTM; CDR2 reads ANQGSEA. This CDR3 has 11 amino acids. V was clipped by 5 bases and J by 6 bases, with 8 bases between them. The CDR3 is CSVLLGNEQFF. CDR3 nucleotide sequence: TGCAGCGTTCTACTAGGCAATGAGCAGTTCTTC.

V usage is TRBV20-1 and J usage is TRBJ2-1, with D perhaps TRBD2 (5 bases). The CDR3 length is 14 residues. Germline CDR1 reads DFQATT; CDR2 reads SNEGSKA (reference sequence). The CDR3 nucleotides are TGCAGCTCGAACCGGGGTAGTTCCTACAATGAGCAGTTCTTC. Amino acids: CSSNRGSSYNEQFF.

The chain recombines TRBV20-1 with TRBJ2-3, with D possibly called TRBD1 or TRBD2 (5 bases each). Germline-derived CDR1 and CDR2 are DFQATT and SNEGSKA (reference sequence). Between the trimmed V and J ends, which lost 6 bases and 10 bases, there was a span of 20 bases. The CDR3 totals 13 residues. The CDR3 nucleotides are TGCAGTGCCAGCGGATTAGTCCGGGACCCGCAGTATTTT. It translates to CSASGLVRDPQYF.

The V call is TRBV18, the J call TRBJ2-1; 7 positions match TRBD1. The CDR3 is 12 amino acids. V shed 6 bases, J shed 8 bases, and the junction held 4 bases outside the gene matches. Germline CDR1 is KGHSH and CDR2 is LQKENI. The CDR3 coding sequence is TGTGCCAGCTCTAAGGGGGCCGATGAGCAGTTCTTC. This encodes CASSKGADEQFF.

This clonotype has only a few counts. CDR3 loop: CSAGEGKNIQYF. The CDR3 nucleotides are TGCAGTGCGGGGGAGGGGAAAAACATTCAGTACTTC. The V and J genes are TRBV20-1 and TRBJ2-4; 7 bases are shared with TRBD2. The CDR3 sequence is 12 residues long. With V trimmed by 6 bases and J by 4 bases, 3 bases remained unmatched. CDR1 and CDR2 (germline): DFQATT, SNEGSKA (reference sequence).

This clonotype was seen only a few times. The rearrangement joins TRBV6-1 to TRBJ1-2; 12 positions agree with TRBD1. Germline CDR1 is MNHNS and CDR2 is SASEGT. CDR3 length equals 16 residues. V lost 5 bases, J lost 7 bases, and 11 bases stayed unmatched. CDR3 loop: CASSPQGTGGAIGYTF. The CDR3 DNA sequence: TGTGCCAGCAGTCCCCAAGGGACAGGGGGCGCGATTGGCTACACCTTC.

J is TRBJ2-7 and V is TRBV20-1, with 10 bases fitting TRBD1. This CDR3 region has 17 residues. Germline V lookup: CDR1 DFQATT, CDR2 SNEGSKA (reference sequence). V lost 4 bases to trimming and J lost 2 bases; unmatched junction nucleotides: 14. Written as DNA, the CDR3 is TGCAGTGCTACCGAAAAACCGGGACAGGGGAACCCCTACGAGCAGTACTTC. Its protein is CSATEKPGQGNPYEQYF.

The chain recombines TRBV27 with TRBJ2-7; D call uncertain. Looked up from germline, CDR1 is MNHEY and CDR2 is SMNVEV (reference sequence). V lost 2 bases and J lost 0, with 11 bases in between. CDR3 length: 15 amino acids. CDR3 in DNA: TGTGCCAGCAGTTTAGGCCAGAGTTTCTCCTACGAGCAGTACTTC. Translation gives CASSLGQSFSYEQYF.

Written as DNA, the CDR3 is TGCAGTGCCGCCCGGGAGACCCAGTACTTC. This translates into CSAARETQYF. This chain links TRBV20-1 with TRBJ2-5; D call uncertain. The CDR3 covers 10 residues. CDR1 is DFQATT and CDR2 is SNEGSKA in the germline V gene (reference sequence). V lost 6 bases and J lost 5, with 7 bases in between.

The chain joins TRBV5-1 to TRBJ1-2; no reliable D call. The V and J ends lost 0 bases and 8 bases respectively, with 14 bases between them. In germline, CDR1 is SGHRS, CDR2 YFSETQ. This CDR3 comprises 14 residues. The CDR3 here is CASSLEQSGIGYTF. DNA of the CDR3: TGCGCCAGCAGCTTGGAACAATCGGGTATAGGCTACACCTTC.

The chain is built from TRBV20-1 and TRBJ2-1; 11 bases agree with TRBD2. V was clipped by 1 base and J by 5 bases; unmatched bases: 7. The CDR3 is made up of 16 amino acids. Germline CDR1 is DFQATT and CDR2 is SNEGSKA (reference sequence). CDR3 in DNA: TGCAGTGCTAGAGTTGCTGCTAGCGGGGGGAACAATGAGCAGTTCTTC. It yields the protein CSARVAASGGNNEQFF.

V gene TRBV12-3 or TRBV12-4 combines with J gene TRBJ2-3; D perhaps matches TRBD2 (6 bases). Trimming left V 7 bases short and J 2 bases short, with 13 bases between. This CDR3 contains 14 residues. This CDR3 reads CASTWGGPTDTQYF. The CDR3 region has the DNA TGTGCCAGCACCTGGGGAGGCCCCACAGATACGCAGTATTTT.

This clonotype has only a few counts. The chain has TRBV20-1 and TRBJ2-2; D might be TRBD1 or TRBD2, each matching 5 bases. Between the trimmed V and J ends, which lost 5 bases and 7 bases, there was a span of 14 bases. CDR3 length equals 13 residues. Germline CDR1 DFQATT, CDR2 SNEGSKA (reference sequence). CDR3 sequence (DNA): TGCAGTGCTGCCCTCGGGGCGGACGGGGAGCTGTTTTTT. Translation: CSAALGADGELFF.

V gene TRBV4-1 combines with J gene TRBJ2-7; a possible D gene is TRBD1 (6 bases). Germline V CDR1 and CDR2: MGHRA, YSYEKL. V lost 3 bases to trimming and J lost 3 bases, with 15 bases between them. CDR3 length: 15 amino acids. The CDR3 DNA reads as TGCGCCAGCAGCCAGGGACAAAGGCGCCGCTACGAGCAGTACTTC. Translated, it gives CASSQGQRRRYEQYF.

The chain joins TRBV9 to TRBJ2-6; maybe TRBD2 (6 bases). The germline V gene has CDR1 SGDLS and CDR2 YYNGEE. Trimming stripped 0 bases from V and 1 base from J, with 11 bases between. This CDR3 has 17 amino acids. The CDR3 loop is CASSVDVGGSGANVLTF. As DNA, the CDR3 is TGTGCCAGCAGCGTAGATGTGGGGGGATCTGGGGCCAACGTCCTGACTTTC.

The chain is built from TRBV15 and TRBJ1-2; D possibly corresponds to TRBD1 (5 bases). V was trimmed by 4 bases and J by 5 bases, leaving 11 bases between them. The CDR3 totals 13 residues. Germline V lookup: CDR1 LNHNV, CDR2 YYDKDF (reference sequence). For the CDR3, the DNA is TGTGCCACCAGCACCCGACAGAATTATGGCTACACCTTC. Translation: CATSTRQNYGYTF.

The rearrangement uses TRBV7-2 and TRBJ1-5; D gene uncertain. The germline CDR1 and CDR2 sequences are SGHTA and FQGNSA. V was cut by 1 base and J by 1 base, with 8 bases left in between. CDR3 size: 15 residues. CDR3 residues: CASSLVTHSNQPQHF. CDR3 DNA sequence: TGTGCCAGCAGCTTAGTGACACACAGCAATCAGCCCCAGCATTTT.

This chain joins TRBV5-5 and TRBJ2-2; no reliable D call. The CDR3 is 15 amino acids. Germline CDR1 and CDR2: SGHKS and YYEKEE (reference sequence). Between the trimmed V and J ends, which lost 0 bases and 7 bases, there was a span of 13 bases. CDR3 DNA: TGTGCCAGCAGCTTGGGGGGTAATATCATCGGGGAGCTGTTTTTT. Translated, it gives CASSLGGNIIGELFF.

The J gene is TRBJ1-5, the V gene TRBV12-3 or TRBV12-4; 12 nucleotides line up with TRBD1. The V and J ends lost 6 bases and 6 bases, in that order; junction bases with no gene match: 6. This CDR3 comprises 15 residues. The CDR3 DNA sequence: TGTGCCAGCAGCATGGGGACAGGGGGCTTTCAGCCCCAGCATTTT. This gives the protein CASSMGTGGFQPQHF.

The chain uses TRBV10-3 and TRBJ1-1; possible D gene TRBD1, 5 bases. Trimming cost V 4 bases and J 4 bases, with 25 bases left between them. Germline CDR1 and CDR2: ENHRY and SYGVKD. The CDR3 has 18 residues. The CDR3: CAISAGTALVGQITEAFF. CDR3 sequence (DNA): TGTGCCATCAGTGCGGGGACCGCTTTGGTCGGGCAGATCACTGAAGCTTTCTTT.

The CDR3: CSVEVTSTDTQYF. CDR3 coding DNA: TGCAGCGTTGAGGTTACTAGCACAGATACGCAGTATTTT. V usage is TRBV29-1 and J usage is TRBJ2-3; D is ambiguous. Between the trimmed V and J ends, which lost 3 bases and 0 bases, there was a span of 7 bases. Germline V gene sequence: CDR1 SQVTM, CDR2 ANQGSEA. The CDR3 length is 13 residues.

The gene calls are TRBV27 and TRBJ2-7; D could derive from TRBD1 or TRBD2 (6 bases each). This CDR3 has 14 amino acids. Per the germline V gene, CDR1 is MNHEY and CDR2 is SMNVEV (reference sequence). Trimming took 5 bases from V and 7 from J, leaving 18 bases between them. The CDR3 region is CASSPTGARREQYF. As DNA, the CDR3 is TGTGCCAGCAGTCCGACGGGGGCACGCCGTGAGCAGTACTTC.

This clonotype has only a few counts. The rearrangement joins TRBV20-1 to TRBJ1-2, with D hard to call. There are 12 residues in the CDR3. Germline-derived CDR1 and CDR2 are DFQATT and SNEGSKA (reference sequence). The V and J ends lost 3 bases and 6 bases respectively, with 11 bases between them. Written as DNA, the CDR3 is TGCAGTGCTAGTGTGGAGAGGAATGGCTACACCTTC. Protein product: CSASVERNGYTF.